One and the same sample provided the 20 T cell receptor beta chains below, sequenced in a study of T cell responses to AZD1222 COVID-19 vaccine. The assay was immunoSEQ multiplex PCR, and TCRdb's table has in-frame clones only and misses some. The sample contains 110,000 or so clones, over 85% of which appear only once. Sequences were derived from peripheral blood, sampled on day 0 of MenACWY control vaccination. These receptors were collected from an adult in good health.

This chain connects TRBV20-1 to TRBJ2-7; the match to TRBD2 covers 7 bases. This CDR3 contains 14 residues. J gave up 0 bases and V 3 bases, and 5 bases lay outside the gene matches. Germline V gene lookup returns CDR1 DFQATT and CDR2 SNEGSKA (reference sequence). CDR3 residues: CSASGGEASYEQYF. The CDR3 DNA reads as TGCAGTGCTAGTGGGGGGGAGGCCTCCTACGAGCAGTACTTC.

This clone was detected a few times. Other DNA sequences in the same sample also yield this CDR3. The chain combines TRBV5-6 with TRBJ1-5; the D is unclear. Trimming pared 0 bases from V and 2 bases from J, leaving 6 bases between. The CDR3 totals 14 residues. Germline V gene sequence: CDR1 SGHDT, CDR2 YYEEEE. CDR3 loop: CASSLGVGNQPQHF. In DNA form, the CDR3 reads TGTGCCAGCAGCTTGGGAGTTGGCAATCAGCCCCAGCATTTT.

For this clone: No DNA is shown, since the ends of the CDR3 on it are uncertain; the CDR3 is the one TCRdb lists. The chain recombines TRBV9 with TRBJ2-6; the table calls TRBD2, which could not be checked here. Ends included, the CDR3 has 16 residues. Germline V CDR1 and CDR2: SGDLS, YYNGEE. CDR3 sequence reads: CASSHPITFGANVLTF.

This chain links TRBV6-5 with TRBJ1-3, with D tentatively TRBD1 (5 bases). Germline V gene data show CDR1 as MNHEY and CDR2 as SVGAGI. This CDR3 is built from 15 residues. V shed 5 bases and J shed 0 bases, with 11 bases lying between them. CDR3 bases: TGTGCCAGCAGTACGACAGCCTTCTCTGGAAACACCATATATTTT. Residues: CASSTTAFSGNTIYF.

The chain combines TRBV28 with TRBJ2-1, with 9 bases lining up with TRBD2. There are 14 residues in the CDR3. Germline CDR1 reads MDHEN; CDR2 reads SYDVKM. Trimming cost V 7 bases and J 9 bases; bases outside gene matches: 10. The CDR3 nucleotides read TGTGCCAGCAACGTAGCGGGGGCTCGGGGTGAGCAGTTCTTC. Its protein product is CASNVAGARGEQFF.

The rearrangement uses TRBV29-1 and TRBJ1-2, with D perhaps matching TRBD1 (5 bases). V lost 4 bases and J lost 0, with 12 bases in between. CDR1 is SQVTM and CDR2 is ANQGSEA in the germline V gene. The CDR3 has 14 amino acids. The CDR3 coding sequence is TGCAGCGTTGTCTGGGGCGGTTCTAACTATGGCTACACCTTC. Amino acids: CSVVWGGSNYGYTF.

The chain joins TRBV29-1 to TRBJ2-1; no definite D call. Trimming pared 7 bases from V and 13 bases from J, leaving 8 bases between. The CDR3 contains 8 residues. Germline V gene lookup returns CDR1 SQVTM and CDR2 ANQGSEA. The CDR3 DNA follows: TGCAGCGGTAGATTACAGTTCTTC. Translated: CSGRLQFF.

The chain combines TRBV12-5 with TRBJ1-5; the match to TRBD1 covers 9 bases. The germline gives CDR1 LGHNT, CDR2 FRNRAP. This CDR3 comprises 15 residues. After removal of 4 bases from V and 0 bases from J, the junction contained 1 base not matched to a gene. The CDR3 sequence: CASGWTGASNQPQHF. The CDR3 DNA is TGTGCTAGTGGTTGGACAGGGGCTAGCAATCAGCCCCAGCATTTT.

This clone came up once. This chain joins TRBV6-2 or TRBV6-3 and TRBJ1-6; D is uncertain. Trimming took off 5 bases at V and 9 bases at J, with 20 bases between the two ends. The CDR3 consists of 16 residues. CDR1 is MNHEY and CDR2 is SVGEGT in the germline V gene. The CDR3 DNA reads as TGTGCCAGCAGTCCGACCCAAAATCGCATGCGTTCACCCCTCCACTTT. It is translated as CASSPTQNRMRSPLHF.

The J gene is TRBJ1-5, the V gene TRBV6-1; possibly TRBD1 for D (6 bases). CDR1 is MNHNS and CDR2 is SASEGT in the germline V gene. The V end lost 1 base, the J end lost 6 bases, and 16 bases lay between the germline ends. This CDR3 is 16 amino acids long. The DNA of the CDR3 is TGTGCCAGCAGTGAAGGGGGGCAGGGCTGGGGTCAGCCCCAGCATTTT. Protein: CASSEGGQGWGQPQHF.

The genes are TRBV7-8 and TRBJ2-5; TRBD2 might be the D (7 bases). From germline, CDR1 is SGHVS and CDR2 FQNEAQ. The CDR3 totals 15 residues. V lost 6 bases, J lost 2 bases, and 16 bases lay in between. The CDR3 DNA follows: TGTGCCAGCAGTGGTAGGGGGGGGACTCAAGAGACCCAGTACTTC. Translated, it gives CASSGRGGTQETQYF.

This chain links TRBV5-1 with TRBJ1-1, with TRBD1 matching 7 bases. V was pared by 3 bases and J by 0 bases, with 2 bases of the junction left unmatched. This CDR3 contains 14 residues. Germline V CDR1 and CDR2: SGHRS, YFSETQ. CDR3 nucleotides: TGCGCCAGCAGCTCACAGGGGATGAACACTGAAGCTTTCTTT. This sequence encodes CASSSQGMNTEAFF.

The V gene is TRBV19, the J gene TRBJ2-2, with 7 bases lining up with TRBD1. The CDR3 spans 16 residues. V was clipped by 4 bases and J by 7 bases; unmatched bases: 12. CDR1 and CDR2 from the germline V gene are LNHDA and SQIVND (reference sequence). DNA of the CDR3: TGTGCCAGTAGTAGAGGGGCGACAGGGATAGGCGGGGAGCTGTTTTTT. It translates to CASSRGATGIGGELFF.

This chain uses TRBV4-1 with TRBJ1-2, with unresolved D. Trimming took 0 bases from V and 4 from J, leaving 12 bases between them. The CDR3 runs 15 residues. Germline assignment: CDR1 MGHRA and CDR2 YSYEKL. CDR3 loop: CASSQEWRRSYGYTF. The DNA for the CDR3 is TGCGCCAGCAGCCAAGAATGGAGACGGAGCTATGGCTACACCTTC.

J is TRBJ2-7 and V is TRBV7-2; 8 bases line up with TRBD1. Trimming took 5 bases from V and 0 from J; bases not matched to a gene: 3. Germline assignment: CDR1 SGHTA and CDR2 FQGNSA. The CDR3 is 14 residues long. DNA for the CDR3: TGTGCCAGCAGCCCAGGGGGCGGCTCCTACGAGCAGTACTTC. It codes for CASSPGGGSYEQYF.

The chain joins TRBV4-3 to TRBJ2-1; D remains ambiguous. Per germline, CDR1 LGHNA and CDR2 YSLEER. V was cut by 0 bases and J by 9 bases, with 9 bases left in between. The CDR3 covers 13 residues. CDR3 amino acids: CASSQDSPSEQFF. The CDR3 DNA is TGCGCCAGCAGCCAAGACTCCCCCAGTGAGCAGTTCTTC.

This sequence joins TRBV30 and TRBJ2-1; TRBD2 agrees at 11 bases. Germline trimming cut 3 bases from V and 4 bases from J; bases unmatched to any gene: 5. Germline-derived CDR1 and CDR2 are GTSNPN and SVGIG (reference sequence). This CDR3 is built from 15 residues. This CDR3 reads CAWRRLAGIYNEQFF. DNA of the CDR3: TGTGCCTGGAGGCGACTAGCGGGGATATACAATGAGCAGTTCTTC.

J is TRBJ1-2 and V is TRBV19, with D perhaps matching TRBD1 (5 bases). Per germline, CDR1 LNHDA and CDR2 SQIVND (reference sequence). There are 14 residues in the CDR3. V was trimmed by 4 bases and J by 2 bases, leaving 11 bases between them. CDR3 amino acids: CASSRMRGNYGYTF. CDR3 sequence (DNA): TGTGCCAGTAGTAGGATGAGGGGCAACTATGGCTACACCTTC.

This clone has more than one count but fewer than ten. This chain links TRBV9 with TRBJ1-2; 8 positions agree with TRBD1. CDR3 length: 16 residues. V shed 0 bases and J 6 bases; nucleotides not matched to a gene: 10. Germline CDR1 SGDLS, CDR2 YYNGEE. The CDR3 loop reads CASSVADQGADNGYTF. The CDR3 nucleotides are TGTGCCAGCAGCGTAGCGGATCAGGGGGCAGACAATGGCTACACCTTC.

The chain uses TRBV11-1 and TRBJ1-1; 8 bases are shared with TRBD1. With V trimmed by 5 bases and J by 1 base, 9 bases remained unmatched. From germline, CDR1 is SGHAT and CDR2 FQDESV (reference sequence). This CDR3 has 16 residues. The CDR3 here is CASSLGQGRGNTEAFF. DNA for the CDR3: TGTGCCAGCAGCCTCGGACAGGGACGAGGGAACACTGAAGCTTTCTTT.